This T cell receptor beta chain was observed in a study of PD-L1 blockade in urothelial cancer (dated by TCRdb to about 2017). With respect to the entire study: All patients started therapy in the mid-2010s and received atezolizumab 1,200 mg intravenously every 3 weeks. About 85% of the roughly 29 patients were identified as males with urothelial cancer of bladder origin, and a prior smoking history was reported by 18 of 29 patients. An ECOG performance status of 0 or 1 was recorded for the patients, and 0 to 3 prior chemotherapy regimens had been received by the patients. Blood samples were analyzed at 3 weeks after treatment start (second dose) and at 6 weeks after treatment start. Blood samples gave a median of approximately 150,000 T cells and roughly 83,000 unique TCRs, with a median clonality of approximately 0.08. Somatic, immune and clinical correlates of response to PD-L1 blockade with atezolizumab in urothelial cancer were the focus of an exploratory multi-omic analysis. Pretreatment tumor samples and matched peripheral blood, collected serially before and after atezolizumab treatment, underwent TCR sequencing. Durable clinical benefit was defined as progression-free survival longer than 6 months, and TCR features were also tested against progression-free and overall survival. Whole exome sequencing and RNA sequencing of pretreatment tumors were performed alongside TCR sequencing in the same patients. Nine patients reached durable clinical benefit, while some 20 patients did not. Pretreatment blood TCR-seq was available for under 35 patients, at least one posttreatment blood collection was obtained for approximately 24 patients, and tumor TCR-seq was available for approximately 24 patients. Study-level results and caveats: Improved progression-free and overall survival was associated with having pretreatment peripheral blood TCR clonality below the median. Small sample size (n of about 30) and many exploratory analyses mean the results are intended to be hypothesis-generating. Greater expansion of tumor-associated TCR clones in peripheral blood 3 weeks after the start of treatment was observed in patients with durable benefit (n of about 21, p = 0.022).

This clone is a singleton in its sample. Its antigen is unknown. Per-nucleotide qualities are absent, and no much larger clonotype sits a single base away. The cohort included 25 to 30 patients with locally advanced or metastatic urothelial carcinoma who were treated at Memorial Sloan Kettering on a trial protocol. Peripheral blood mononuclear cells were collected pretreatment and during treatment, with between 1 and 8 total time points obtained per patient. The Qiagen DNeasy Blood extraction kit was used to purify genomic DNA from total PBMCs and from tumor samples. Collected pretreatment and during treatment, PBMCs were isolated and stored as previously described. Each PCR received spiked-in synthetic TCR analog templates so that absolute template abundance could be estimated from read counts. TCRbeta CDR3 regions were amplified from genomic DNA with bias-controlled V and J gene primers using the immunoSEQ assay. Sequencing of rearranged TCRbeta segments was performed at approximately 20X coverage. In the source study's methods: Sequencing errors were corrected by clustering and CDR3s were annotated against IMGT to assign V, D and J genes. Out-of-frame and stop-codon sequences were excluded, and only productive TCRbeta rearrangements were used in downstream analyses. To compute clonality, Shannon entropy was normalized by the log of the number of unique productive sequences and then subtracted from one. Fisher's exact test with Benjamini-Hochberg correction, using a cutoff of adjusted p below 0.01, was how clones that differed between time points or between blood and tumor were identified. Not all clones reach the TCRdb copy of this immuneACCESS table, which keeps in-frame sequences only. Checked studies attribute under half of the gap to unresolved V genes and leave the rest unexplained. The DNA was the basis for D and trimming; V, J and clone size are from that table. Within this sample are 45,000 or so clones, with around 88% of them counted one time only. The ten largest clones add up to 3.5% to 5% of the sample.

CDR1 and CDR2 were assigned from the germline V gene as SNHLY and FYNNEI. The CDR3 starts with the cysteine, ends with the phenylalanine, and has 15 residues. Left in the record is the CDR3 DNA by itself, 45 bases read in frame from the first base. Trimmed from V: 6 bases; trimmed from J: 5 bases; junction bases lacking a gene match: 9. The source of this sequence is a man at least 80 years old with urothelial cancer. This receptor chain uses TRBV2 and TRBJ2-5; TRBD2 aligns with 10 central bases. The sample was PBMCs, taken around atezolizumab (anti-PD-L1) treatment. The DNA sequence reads TGTGCCAGCAGAGTACAGCGGGAGGGCCAGGAGACCCAGTACTTC. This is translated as CASRVQREGQETQYF.